What follows are 30 T cell receptor beta chains derived from one specimen sequenced in a study of blood T cell repertoires in COVID-19. Here immunoSEQ multiplex PCR was the method, and the copy in TCRdb shows in-frame clones only, minus some. This sample carries 160,000 or so clones, around nine tenths of them seen once, and the ten largest clones take more than 6.5%. The specimen was PBMCs or T cells enriched from blood (not recorded which). The origin of the receptors is a woman aged 45-65 years who had recovered from COVID-19.

For the CDR3, the DNA is TGTGCCAGCAGCGGACTCAGCTCGAACTCTGGAAACACCATATATTTT. Protein product: CASSGLSSNSGNTIYF. The gene calls are TRBV5-6 and TRBJ1-3; D gene ambiguous. The V end was cut by 4 bases, the J end by 0 bases, with 14 bases between. The CDR3 contains 16 residues. CDR1 and CDR2 from the germline V gene are SGHDT and YYEEEE.

The V call is TRBV30, the J call TRBJ1-5; D possibly corresponds to TRBD1 (5 bases). The CDR3 has 14 residues. Germline lookup yields CDR1 GTSNPN and CDR2 SVGIG (reference sequence). Trimming took 1 base from V and 7 from J, leaving 14 bases between them. The chain's CDR3 is CAWSEVREGQPQHF. The CDR3 bases are TGTGCCTGGAGTGAGGTCAGGGAAGGCCAGCCCCAGCATTTT.

The genes are TRBV4-1 and TRBJ2-2; the match to TRBD2 covers 9 bases. The CDR3 has 17 amino acids. Looked up from germline, CDR1 is MGHRA and CDR2 is YSYEKL. Trimming at V came to 1 base and at J to 3 bases, leaving 6 bases not matched to a gene. CDR3 in amino acids: CASSQAGTSRYTGELFF. CDR3 DNA sequence: TGCGCCAGCAGCCAAGCCGGGACTAGCAGATACACCGGGGAGCTGTTTTTT.

J is TRBJ2-5 and V is TRBV7-2; 7 bases map to TRBD2. Trimming removed 1 base from V and 5 bases from J; junction bases left unmatched: 7. The CDR3 is 15 residues long. Germline CDR1 reads SGHTA; CDR2 reads FQGNSA. DNA for the CDR3: TGTGCCAGCAGCTTAGGACGGGGGGTCTCGGAGACCCAGTACTTC. It encodes CASSLGRGVSETQYF.

There are a few counts of this clone. This chain links TRBV4-1 with TRBJ1-4; D possibly corresponds to TRBD1 (6 bases). CDR1 is MGHRA, CDR2 YSYEKL, per germline. The CDR3 length is 15 residues. V lost 5 bases, J lost 5 bases, and 15 bases lay in between. Here the CDR3 DNA reads TGCGCCAGCAGCTCCCTAAACAGGGAAAATGAAAAACTGTTTTTT. It translates to CASSSLNRENEKLFF.

The rearrangement uses TRBV19 and TRBJ1-2; TRBD1 agrees at 9 bases. The V gene's germline CDR1 is LNHDA and CDR2 SQIVND (reference sequence). The CDR3 consists of 15 residues. V dropped 6 bases and J dropped 4; count of bases not matched to a gene: 9. CDR3 coding DNA: TGTGCCAGTAGAGCCGCACAGGGGGCCTTCTATGGCTACACCTTC. This encodes CASRAAQGAFYGYTF.

A few counts support this clone. The chain joins TRBV11-2 to TRBJ1-1; 10 bases map to TRBD1. Unmatched junction bases numbered 8, after V lost 3 bases and J lost 4 bases. Looked up from germline, CDR1 is SGHAT and CDR2 is FQNNGV. The CDR3 is 16 amino acids. CDR3 protein: CASSFDRGRGGTEAFF. The CDR3 DNA follows: TGTGCCAGCAGCTTTGACAGGGGGCGCGGGGGCACTGAAGCTTTCTTT.

This chain uses TRBV2 with TRBJ2-5; tentative D call: TRBD2 (6 bases). The V gene's germline CDR1 is SNHLY and CDR2 FYNNEI. V shed 6 bases and J shed 2 bases, with 16 bases lying between them. The CDR3 totals 15 residues. CDR3 residues: CASSVFGAGQETQYF. As DNA, the CDR3 is TGTGCCAGCAGCGTCTTCGGTGCGGGGCAAGAGACCCAGTACTTC. Full variable domain (outside the CDR3, taken from reference TRBV2 and TRBJ2-5): EPEVTQTPSHQVTQMGQEVILRCVPISNHLYFYWYRQILGQKVEFLVSFYNNEISEKSEIFDDQFSVERPDGSNFTLKIRSTKLEDSAMYFCASSVFGAGQETQYFGPGTRLLVL.

V is TRBV27 and J is TRBJ1-1; 11 bases match TRBD1. The CDR3 is made up of 14 amino acids. CDR1 is MNHEY, CDR2 SMNVEV, per germline (reference sequence). Trimming took 2 bases from V and 10 from J; bases not matched to a gene: 6. CDR3 residues: CASSLIGTGGGAFF. The CDR3 DNA reads as TGTGCCAGCAGTTTAATCGGGACAGGGGGGGGAGCTTTCTTT.

The CDR3 protein is CASSYNMQYGYTF. DNA for the CDR3: TGTGCCAGCAGTTACAATATGCAGTATGGCTACACCTTC. This rearrangement joins TRBV6-2 or TRBV6-3 to TRBJ1-2, with D hard to call. Between the trimmed V and J ends, which lost 2 bases and 5 bases, there was a span of 9 bases. There are 13 residues in the CDR3. Germline assignment: CDR1 MNHEY and CDR2 SVGEGT.

The rearrangement uses TRBV29-1 and TRBJ1-2, with TRBD1 matching over 8 bases. Looked up from germline, CDR1 is SQVTM and CDR2 is ANQGSEA. This CDR3 has 13 residues. V lost 7 bases to trimming and J lost 4 bases; unmatched junction nucleotides: 8. CDR3 in amino acids: CSGMDREFYGYTF. The CDR3 DNA reads as TGCAGCGGTATGGACAGGGAATTCTATGGCTACACCTTC.

This sequence joins TRBV5-5 and TRBJ2-7; 12 nucleotides agree with TRBD1. The germline V gene encodes CDR1 SGHKS and CDR2 YYEKEE (reference sequence). Trimming took 5 bases from V and 4 from J; bases not matched to a gene: 7. The CDR3 extends over 15 amino acids. CDR3 coding DNA: TGTGCCAGCAGTTTACCGGGACAGGGGGCATACGAGCAGTACTTC. It specifies CASSLPGQGAYEQYF.

This clone was seen once. The gene calls are TRBV18 and TRBJ2-3; TRBD2 is a possible D gene (6 bases). V lost 5 bases to trimming and J lost 6 bases, with 9 bases between them. From germline, CDR1 is KGHSH and CDR2 LQKENI. The CDR3 consists of 12 residues. This CDR3 reads CASSDSGDTQYF. CDR3 DNA: TGTGCCAGCTCAGACAGCGGGGATACGCAGTATTTT.

The CDR3 DNA follows: TGTGCCAGCAGCCTTGACAGGGTCGACGAGCAGTACTTC. Translation: CASSLDRVDEQYF. The V and J genes are TRBV7-3 and TRBJ2-7, with TRBD1 matching 7 bases. Trimming at V came to 5 bases and at J to 5 bases, leaving 6 bases not matched to a gene. The germline gives CDR1 SGHTA, CDR2 FQGTGA. The CDR3 has 13 residues. The full variable domain, its missing parts supplied by reference TRBV7-3 and TRBJ2-7, is GAGVSQTPSNKVTEKGKYVELRCDPISGHTALYWYRQSLGQGPEFLIYFQGTGAADDSGLPNDRFFAVRPEGSVSTLKIQRTERGDSAVYLCASSLDRVDEQYFGPGTRLTVT.

The chain employs TRBV11-2 and TRBJ2-1, with 7 bases lining up with TRBD2. The J segment lost 6 bases and the V segment lost 7 bases, leaving 12 bases of the junction unmatched. The germline V gene encodes CDR1 SGHAT and CDR2 FQNNGV. There are 15 residues in the CDR3. This CDR3 reads CASTPMRQRGNEQFF. For the CDR3, the DNA is TGTGCCAGCACCCCCATGCGCCAGCGGGGCAATGAGCAGTTCTTC.

The CDR3 sequence is CAISESGLAGGLKTQYF. The CDR3 region has the DNA TGTGCCATCAGTGAGTCGGGACTAGCGGGGGGCTTGAAGACCCAGTACTTC. The chain employs TRBV10-3 and TRBJ2-5; TRBD2 matches at 15 bases. Germline V lookup: CDR1 ENHRY, CDR2 SYGVKD. The CDR3 loop spans 17 amino acids. With 0 bases clipped from V and 6 bases from J, the junction kept 5 bases outside the gene matches.

The rearrangement uses TRBV6-2 or TRBV6-3 and TRBJ1-5; the D is unclear. Germline V gene sequence: CDR1 MNHEY, CDR2 SVGEGT. The CDR3 length is 12 residues. Trimming cost V 6 bases and J 4 bases, with 7 bases left between them. CDR3 residues: CASSFGNQPQHF. In nucleotides, the CDR3 is TGTGCCAGCAGCTTCGGTAATCAGCCCCAGCATTTT.

The chain is built from TRBV7-3 and TRBJ2-5; 9 bases agree with TRBD2. Germline V CDR1 and CDR2: SGHTA, FQGTGA. Trimming took 5 bases from V and 9 from J; bases not matched to a gene: 7. This CDR3 spans 13 amino acids. Here the CDR3 reads CASSVAGAAPQYF. CDR3 DNA sequence: TGTGCCAGCAGCGTAGCGGGGGCCGCGCCCCAGTACTTC. Variable domain in full (rest from reference TRBV7-3 and TRBJ2-5): GAGVSQTPSNKVTEKGKYVELRCDPISGHTALYWYRQSLGQGPEFLIYFQGTGAADDSGLPNDRFFAVRPEGSVSTLKIQRTERGDSAVYLCASSVAGAAPQYFGPGTRLLVL.

The chain joins TRBV7-9 to TRBJ2-7, with 12 nucleotides matching TRBD1. The CDR3 spans 18 residues. Losses at the gene ends were 6 bases for V and 0 bases for J; bases not matched to a gene: 12. CDR1 and CDR2 (germline): SEHNR, FQNEAQ (reference sequence). CDR3: CASRQTGTGGVSSYEQYF. The DNA for the CDR3 is TGTGCCAGCAGACAGACCGGGACAGGGGGCGTTAGCTCCTACGAGCAGTACTTC.

This rearrangement joins TRBV11-3 to TRBJ2-1; 12 bases match TRBD2. The CDR3 is 17 residues long. Germline loops: CDR1 SGHNT, CDR2 YENEEA. Trimming removed 4 bases from V and 5 bases from J; junction bases left unmatched: 9. CDR3 sequence: CASSSPALAGGDNEQFF. Written as DNA, the CDR3 is TGTGCCAGCAGCTCCCCCGCGCTAGCGGGGGGGGACAATGAGCAGTTCTTC.

This clone occurred once. CDR3 in amino acids: CASSLLGAEREKLFF. CDR3 nucleotide sequence: TGCGCCAGCAGCTTGTTGGGGGCCGAGCGGGAAAAACTGTTTTTT. The genes are TRBV5-1 and TRBJ1-4; the D gene is possibly TRBD1 (6 bases). V lost 1 base, J lost 8 bases, and 15 bases lay in between. The germline V gene has CDR1 SGHRS and CDR2 YFSETQ. The CDR3 has 15 residues.

This clone was found many times. The chain joins TRBV6-5 to TRBJ1-5, with 8 bases matching TRBD1. Per germline, CDR1 MNHEY and CDR2 SVGAGI. Trimming at V came to 8 bases and at J to 1 base, leaving 7 bases not matched to a gene. The CDR3 covers 15 residues. The CDR3 DNA is TGTGCCAGCTCACCAACAGGGGGAAGCAATCAGCCCCAGCATTTT. Translating gives CASSPTGGSNQPQHF.

The chain couples TRBV7-8 to TRBJ2-7, with D uncertain. This CDR3 contains 15 residues. V was trimmed by 1 base and J by 0 bases, leaving 10 bases between them. CDR1 is SGHVS, CDR2 FQNEAQ, per germline. The CDR3 nucleotides read TGTGCCAGCAGCTTAGGAGACATGTTCTCCTACGAGCAGTACTTC. Amino acid sequence: CASSLGDMFSYEQYF.

This clone was counted between two and nine times. In the same sample, other DNA sequences code for this CDR3. The chain combines TRBV29-1 with TRBJ1-4; 7 bases fit TRBD1. The germline gives CDR1 SQVTM, CDR2 ANQGSEA. The CDR3 spans 13 residues. The junction had 6 bases not matched to a gene; V was cut back by 4 bases and J by 7 bases. CDR3 sequence reads: CSVADRVGEKLFF. CDR3 DNA sequence: TGCAGCGTTGCCGACAGGGTCGGTGAAAAACTGTTTTTT.

The V and J genes are TRBV19 and TRBJ1-4; possible D gene TRBD1, 6 bases. Germline lookup yields CDR1 LNHDA and CDR2 SQIVND (reference sequence). Trimming pared 5 bases from V and 3 bases from J, leaving 10 bases between. The length of the CDR3 is 14 residues. The CDR3 DNA follows: TGTGCCAGTAGTTGGACAGCTTCTAATGAAAAACTGTTTTTT. Protein: CASSWTASNEKLFF.

The chain has TRBV3-1 (or the pseudogene TRBV3-2) and TRBJ1-1, with 11 bases matching TRBD1. The CDR3 length is 15 residues. CDR1 and CDR2 (germline): LGHDT, YNNKEL (reference sequence). The trim removed 4 bases at V and 6 bases at J, leaving 7 bases unmatched. CDR3 protein: CASSRGGQGASEAFF. The CDR3, as DNA: TGTGCCAGCAGCCGTGGAGGACAGGGGGCATCTGAAGCTTTCTTT.

The J gene is TRBJ1-2, the V gene TRBV5-4; perhaps TRBD1 as D (5 bases). The germline V gene has CDR1 SGHNT and CDR2 YYREEE (reference sequence). Trimming pared 4 bases from V and 2 bases from J, leaving 12 bases between. This CDR3 is 14 amino acids long. The CDR3 sequence is CASSGGTENYGYTF. The CDR3 coding sequence is TGTGCCAGCAGCGGGGGGACGGAGAACTATGGCTACACCTTC.

This clone was seen a handful of times. The chain carries TRBV7-8 and TRBJ1-2, with D uncertain. V was clipped by 1 base and J by 0 bases, with 9 bases between them. CDR3 length: 15 residues. Germline V gene sequence: CDR1 SGHVS, CDR2 FQNEAQ. The DNA for the CDR3 is TGTGCCAGCAGCTTAGTCAGAAATTCTAACTATGGCTACACCTTC. It yields the protein CASSLVRNSNYGYTF.

The CDR3 bases are TGCGCCAGCCGCCAAGGAGGGGAGCATGGCTACACCTTC. Its translation is CASRQGGEHGYTF. The chain links TRBV5-1 to TRBJ1-2, with TRBD1 as a possible D gene (5 bases). The germline V and J ends were trimmed by 7 bases and 6 bases, with 16 bases remaining between them. Germline V CDR1 and CDR2: SGHRS, YFSETQ. The CDR3 covers 13 residues.

This chain connects TRBV5-1 to TRBJ2-5, with 10 positions matching TRBD2. This CDR3 region has 15 residues. CDR1 and CDR2 (germline): SGHRS, YFSETQ. J was trimmed by 5 bases and V by 4 bases; bases with no gene match: 8. CDR3 coding DNA: TGCGCCAGCAGCGCGAGGCTAGCGGGGGCCGAGACCCAGTACTTC. Its protein product is CASSARLAGAETQYF. The full variable domain, with the rest looked up from reference TRBV5-1 and TRBJ2-5, is KAGVTQTPRYLIKTRGQQVTLSCSPISGHRSVSWYQQTPGQGLQFLFEYFSETQRNKGNFPGRFSGRQFSNSRSEMNVSTLELGDSALYLCASSARLAGAETQYFGPGTRLLVL.